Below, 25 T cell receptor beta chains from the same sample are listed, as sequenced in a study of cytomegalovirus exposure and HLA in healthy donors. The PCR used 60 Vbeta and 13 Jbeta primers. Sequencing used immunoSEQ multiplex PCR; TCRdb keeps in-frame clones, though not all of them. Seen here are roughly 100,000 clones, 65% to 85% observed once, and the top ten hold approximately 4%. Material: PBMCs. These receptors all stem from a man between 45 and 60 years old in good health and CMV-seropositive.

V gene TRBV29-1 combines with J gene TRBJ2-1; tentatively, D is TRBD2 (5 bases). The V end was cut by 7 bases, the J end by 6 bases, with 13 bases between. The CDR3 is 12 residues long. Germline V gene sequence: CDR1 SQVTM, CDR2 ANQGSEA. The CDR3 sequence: CSGTRSANEQFF. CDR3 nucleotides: TGCAGCGGCACTAGGTCCGCCAATGAGCAGTTCTTC.

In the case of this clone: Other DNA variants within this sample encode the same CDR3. In DNA form, the CDR3 reads TGTGCCAGCAGCCCCGGGACTAGCGGGACCTACGAGCAGTACTTC. It is translated as CASSPGTSGTYEQYF. J is TRBJ2-7 and V is TRBV5-4, with TRBD2 identical over 13 bases. There are 15 residues in the CDR3. Germline-derived CDR1 and CDR2 are SGHNT and YYREEE (reference sequence). V lost 4 bases to trimming and J lost 2 bases; unmatched junction nucleotides: 3.

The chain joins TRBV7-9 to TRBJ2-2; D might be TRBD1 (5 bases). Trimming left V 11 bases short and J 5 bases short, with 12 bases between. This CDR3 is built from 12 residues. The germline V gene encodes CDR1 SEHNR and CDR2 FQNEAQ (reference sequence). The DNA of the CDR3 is TGTGCCTCAAGGGGCATAACCGGGGAGCTGTTTTTT. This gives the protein CASRGITGELFF.

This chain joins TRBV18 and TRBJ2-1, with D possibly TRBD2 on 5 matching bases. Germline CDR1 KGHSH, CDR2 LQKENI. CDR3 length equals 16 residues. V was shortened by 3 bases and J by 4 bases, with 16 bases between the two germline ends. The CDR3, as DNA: TGTGCCAGCTCACCGGGTATCCGGAGGTTGTACAATGAGCAGTTCTTC. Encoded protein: CASSPGIRRLYNEQFF.

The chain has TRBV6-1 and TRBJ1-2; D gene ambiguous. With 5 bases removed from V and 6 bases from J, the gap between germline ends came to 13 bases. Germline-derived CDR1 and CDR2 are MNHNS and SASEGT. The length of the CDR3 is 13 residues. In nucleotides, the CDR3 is TGTGCCAGCAGTCATGTTAGAGGGCATGGCTACACCTTC. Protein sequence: CASSHVRGHGYTF.

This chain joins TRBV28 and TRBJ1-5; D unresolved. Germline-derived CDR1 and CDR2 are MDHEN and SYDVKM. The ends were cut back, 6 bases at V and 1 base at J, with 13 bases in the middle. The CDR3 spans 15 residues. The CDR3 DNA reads TGTGCCAGCAGAAGTAGTGAGGGCAGCAATCAGCCCCAGCATTTT. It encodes CASRSSEGSNQPQHF.

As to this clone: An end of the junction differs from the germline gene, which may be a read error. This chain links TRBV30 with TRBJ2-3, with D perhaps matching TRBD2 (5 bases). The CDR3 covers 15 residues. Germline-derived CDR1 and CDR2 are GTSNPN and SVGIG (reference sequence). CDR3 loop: CAWGVLGGRTDTQYF. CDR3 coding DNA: TGTGCCTGGGGTGTACTTGGCGGGCGCACAGATACGCAGTATTTT.

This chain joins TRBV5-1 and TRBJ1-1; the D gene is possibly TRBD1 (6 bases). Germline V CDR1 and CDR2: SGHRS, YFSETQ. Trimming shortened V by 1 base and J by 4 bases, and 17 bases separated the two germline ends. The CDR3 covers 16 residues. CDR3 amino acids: CASSLPGTRGSTEAFF. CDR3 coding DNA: TGCGCCAGCAGCTTGCCCGGGACAAGGGGTAGCACTGAAGCTTTCTTT. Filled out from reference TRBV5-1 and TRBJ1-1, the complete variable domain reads KAGVTQTPRYLIKTRGQQVTLSCSPISGHRSVSWYQQTPGQGLQFLFEYFSETQRNKGNFPGRFSGRQFSNSRSEMNVSTLELGDSALYLCASSLPGTRGSTEAFFGQGTRLTVV.

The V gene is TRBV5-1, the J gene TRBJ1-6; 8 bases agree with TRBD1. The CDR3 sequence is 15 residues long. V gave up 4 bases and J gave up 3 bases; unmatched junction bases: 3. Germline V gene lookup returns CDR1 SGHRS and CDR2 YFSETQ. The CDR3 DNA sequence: TGCGCCAGCAGCCAAACAGGGGGCTATAATTCACCCCTCCACTTT. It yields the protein CASSQTGGYNSPLHF.

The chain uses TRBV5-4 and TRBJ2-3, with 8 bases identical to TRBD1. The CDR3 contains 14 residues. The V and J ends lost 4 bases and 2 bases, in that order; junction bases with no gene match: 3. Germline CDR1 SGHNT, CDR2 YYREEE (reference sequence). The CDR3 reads CASSRQGYTDTQYF. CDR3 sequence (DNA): TGTGCCAGCAGCCGACAGGGGTACACAGATACGCAGTATTTT. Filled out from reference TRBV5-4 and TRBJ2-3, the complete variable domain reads ETGVTQSPTHLIKTRGQQVTLRCSSQSGHNTVSWYQQALGQGPQFIFQYYREEENGRGNFPPRFSGLQFPNYSSELNVNALELDDSALYLCASSRQGYTDTQYFGPGTRLTVL.

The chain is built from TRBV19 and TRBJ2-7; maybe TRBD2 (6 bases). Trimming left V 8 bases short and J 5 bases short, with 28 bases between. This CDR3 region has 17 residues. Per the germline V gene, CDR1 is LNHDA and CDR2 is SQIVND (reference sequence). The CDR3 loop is CASGNRSGASESNEQYF. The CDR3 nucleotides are TGTGCCAGTGGAAACCGATCCGGGGCTAGCGAATCCAACGAGCAGTACTTC.

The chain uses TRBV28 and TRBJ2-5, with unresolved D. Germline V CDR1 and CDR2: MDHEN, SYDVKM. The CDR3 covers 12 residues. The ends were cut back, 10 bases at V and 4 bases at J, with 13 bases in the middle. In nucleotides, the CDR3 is TGTGCCACCGGAATTAGCACAGAGACCCAGTACTTC. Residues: CATGISTETQYF.

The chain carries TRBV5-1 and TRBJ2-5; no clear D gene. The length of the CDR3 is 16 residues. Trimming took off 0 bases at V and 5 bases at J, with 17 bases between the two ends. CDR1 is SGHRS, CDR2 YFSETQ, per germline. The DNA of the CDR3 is TGCGCCAGCAGCTTGGCGGTTACAGCCGCATCGGAGACCCAGTACTTC. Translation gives CASSLAVTAASETQYF.

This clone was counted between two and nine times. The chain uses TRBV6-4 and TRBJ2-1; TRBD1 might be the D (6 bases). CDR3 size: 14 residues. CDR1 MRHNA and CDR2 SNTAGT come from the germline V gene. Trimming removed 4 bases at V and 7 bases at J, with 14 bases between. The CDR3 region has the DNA TGTGCCAGCAGTGTGTTTCAGGGGATGAATGAGCAGTTCTTC. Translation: CASSVFQGMNEQFF.

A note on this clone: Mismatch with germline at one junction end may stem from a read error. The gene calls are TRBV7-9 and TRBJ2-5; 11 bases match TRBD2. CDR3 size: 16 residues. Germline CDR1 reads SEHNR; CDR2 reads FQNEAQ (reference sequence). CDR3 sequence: CSSSLKGLAGGETQYF. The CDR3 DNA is TGTTCCAGCAGCTTAAAGGGGCTAGCGGGAGGAGAGACCCAGTACTTC.

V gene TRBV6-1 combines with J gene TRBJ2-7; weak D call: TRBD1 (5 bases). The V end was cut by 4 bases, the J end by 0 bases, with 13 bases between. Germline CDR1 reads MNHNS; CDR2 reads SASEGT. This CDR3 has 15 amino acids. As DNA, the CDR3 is TGTGCCAGCAGTGTCGGCTCAGGGTCCTCCTACGAGCAGTACTTC. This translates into CASSVGSGSSYEQYF.

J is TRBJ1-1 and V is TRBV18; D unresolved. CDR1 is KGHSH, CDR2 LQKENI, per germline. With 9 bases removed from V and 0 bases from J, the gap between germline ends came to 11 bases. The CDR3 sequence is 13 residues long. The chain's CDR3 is CASSAGMNTEAFF. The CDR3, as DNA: TGTGCCAGTTCAGCGGGGATGAACACTGAAGCTTTCTTT. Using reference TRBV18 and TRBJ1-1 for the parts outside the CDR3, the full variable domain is NAGVMQNPRHLVRRRGQEARLRCSPMKGHSHVYWYRQLPEEGLKFMVYLQKENIIDESGMPKERFSAEFPKEGPSILRIQQVVRGDSAAYFCASSAGMNTEAFFGQGTRLTVV.

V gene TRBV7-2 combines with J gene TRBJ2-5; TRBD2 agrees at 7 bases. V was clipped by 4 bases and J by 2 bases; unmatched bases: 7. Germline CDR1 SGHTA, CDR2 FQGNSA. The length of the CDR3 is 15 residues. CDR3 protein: CASSWEGVRQETQYF. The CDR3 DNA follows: TGTGCCAGCAGCTGGGAGGGAGTGAGACAAGAGACCCAGTACTTC.

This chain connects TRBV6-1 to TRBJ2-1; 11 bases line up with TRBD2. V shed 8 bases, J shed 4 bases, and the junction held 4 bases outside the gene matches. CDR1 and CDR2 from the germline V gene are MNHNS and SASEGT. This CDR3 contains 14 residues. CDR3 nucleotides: TGTGCCAGCGGGGGACTAGCGGAATACAATGAGCAGTTCTTC. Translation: CASGGLAEYNEQFF.

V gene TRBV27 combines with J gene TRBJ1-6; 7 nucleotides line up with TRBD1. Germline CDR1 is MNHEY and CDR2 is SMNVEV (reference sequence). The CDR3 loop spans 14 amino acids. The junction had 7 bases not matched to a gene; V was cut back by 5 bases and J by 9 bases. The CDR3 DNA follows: TGTGCCAGCAGTAGGACAGGCAACGGTTCACCCCTCCACTTT. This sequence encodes CASSRTGNGSPLHF.

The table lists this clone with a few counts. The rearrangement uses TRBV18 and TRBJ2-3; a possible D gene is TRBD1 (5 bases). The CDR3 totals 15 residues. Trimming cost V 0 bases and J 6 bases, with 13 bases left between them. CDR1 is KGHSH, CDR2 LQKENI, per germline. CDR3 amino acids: CASSPPGRAGDTQYF. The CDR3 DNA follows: TGTGCCAGCTCACCACCCGGCAGGGCCGGCGATACGCAGTATTTT.

The CDR3 is CAISDSGQGDYGYTF. The CDR3 bases are TGTGCCATCAGTGACTCCGGACAGGGGGACTATGGCTACACCTTC. The chain employs TRBV10-3 and TRBJ1-2, with TRBD1 matching over 10 bases. V trimming: 3 bases; J trimming: 3 bases; junction bases outside the gene matches: 4. CDR3 length equals 15 residues. CDR1 is ENHRY, CDR2 SYGVKD, per germline.

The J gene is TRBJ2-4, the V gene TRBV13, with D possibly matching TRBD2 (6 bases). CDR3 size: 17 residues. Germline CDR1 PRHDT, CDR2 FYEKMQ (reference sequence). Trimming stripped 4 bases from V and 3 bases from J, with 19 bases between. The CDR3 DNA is TGTGCCAGCAGCTCCTCACCCGCTAGCGATAGCAAAAACATTCAGTACTTC. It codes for CASSSSPASDSKNIQYF.

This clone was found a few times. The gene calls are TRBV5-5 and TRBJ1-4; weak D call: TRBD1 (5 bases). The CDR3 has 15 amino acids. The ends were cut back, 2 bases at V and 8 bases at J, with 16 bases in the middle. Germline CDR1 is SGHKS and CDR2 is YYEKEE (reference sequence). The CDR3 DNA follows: TGTGCCAGCAGCTTAAGTTTGGCAGGGCAAGAAAAACTGTTTTTT. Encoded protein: CASSLSLAGQEKLFF.

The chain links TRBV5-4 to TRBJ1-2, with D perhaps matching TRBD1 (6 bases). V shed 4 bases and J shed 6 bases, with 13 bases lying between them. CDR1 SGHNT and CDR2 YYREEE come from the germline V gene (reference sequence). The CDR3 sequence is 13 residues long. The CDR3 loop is CASSLTGLDGYTF. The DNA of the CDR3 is TGTGCCAGCAGCCTAACAGGGCTTGATGGCTACACCTTC.